This note documents a single TCR beta chain sequence. The CDR3 is made up of 12 amino acids. The germline CDR1 and CDR2 sequences are KGHDR and SFDVKD. V gave up 9 bases and J gave up 12 bases, with 14 bases separating them. This record comes from a study of regulatory T cells in long-lasting Graves disease. Construction of TCR beta libraries relied on iRepertoire HTBI primers and on Arm-PCR targeting CDR3 regions. One entry per CDR3 protein, called by TCRdb with MiXCR from the multiplex PCR reads. Of hundreds of thousands of distinct CDR3 sequences in the sample, around a fifth were seen once. The sample's time point: persistent/refractory GD, antithyroid drugs over 5 years with positive TRAb. Following extraction of RNA from PBMCs, that RNA was used to make the TCR library. Staff took approximately 9.9 milliliters of peripheral blood and put it into EDTA tubes.

The sequencing used peripheral blood mononuclear cells (PBMCs), collected when the disease was refractory, from a patient treated with antithyroid drugs. This sequence was found in a female donor with Graves disease. The chain uses TRBV24-1 and TRBJ1-6, with a weak D call TRBD1 (5 bases). The CDR3 region has the DNA TGTGCCACCGGGACCGCGCAGGGACCCCTCCACTTT. This codes for CATGTAQGPLHF.